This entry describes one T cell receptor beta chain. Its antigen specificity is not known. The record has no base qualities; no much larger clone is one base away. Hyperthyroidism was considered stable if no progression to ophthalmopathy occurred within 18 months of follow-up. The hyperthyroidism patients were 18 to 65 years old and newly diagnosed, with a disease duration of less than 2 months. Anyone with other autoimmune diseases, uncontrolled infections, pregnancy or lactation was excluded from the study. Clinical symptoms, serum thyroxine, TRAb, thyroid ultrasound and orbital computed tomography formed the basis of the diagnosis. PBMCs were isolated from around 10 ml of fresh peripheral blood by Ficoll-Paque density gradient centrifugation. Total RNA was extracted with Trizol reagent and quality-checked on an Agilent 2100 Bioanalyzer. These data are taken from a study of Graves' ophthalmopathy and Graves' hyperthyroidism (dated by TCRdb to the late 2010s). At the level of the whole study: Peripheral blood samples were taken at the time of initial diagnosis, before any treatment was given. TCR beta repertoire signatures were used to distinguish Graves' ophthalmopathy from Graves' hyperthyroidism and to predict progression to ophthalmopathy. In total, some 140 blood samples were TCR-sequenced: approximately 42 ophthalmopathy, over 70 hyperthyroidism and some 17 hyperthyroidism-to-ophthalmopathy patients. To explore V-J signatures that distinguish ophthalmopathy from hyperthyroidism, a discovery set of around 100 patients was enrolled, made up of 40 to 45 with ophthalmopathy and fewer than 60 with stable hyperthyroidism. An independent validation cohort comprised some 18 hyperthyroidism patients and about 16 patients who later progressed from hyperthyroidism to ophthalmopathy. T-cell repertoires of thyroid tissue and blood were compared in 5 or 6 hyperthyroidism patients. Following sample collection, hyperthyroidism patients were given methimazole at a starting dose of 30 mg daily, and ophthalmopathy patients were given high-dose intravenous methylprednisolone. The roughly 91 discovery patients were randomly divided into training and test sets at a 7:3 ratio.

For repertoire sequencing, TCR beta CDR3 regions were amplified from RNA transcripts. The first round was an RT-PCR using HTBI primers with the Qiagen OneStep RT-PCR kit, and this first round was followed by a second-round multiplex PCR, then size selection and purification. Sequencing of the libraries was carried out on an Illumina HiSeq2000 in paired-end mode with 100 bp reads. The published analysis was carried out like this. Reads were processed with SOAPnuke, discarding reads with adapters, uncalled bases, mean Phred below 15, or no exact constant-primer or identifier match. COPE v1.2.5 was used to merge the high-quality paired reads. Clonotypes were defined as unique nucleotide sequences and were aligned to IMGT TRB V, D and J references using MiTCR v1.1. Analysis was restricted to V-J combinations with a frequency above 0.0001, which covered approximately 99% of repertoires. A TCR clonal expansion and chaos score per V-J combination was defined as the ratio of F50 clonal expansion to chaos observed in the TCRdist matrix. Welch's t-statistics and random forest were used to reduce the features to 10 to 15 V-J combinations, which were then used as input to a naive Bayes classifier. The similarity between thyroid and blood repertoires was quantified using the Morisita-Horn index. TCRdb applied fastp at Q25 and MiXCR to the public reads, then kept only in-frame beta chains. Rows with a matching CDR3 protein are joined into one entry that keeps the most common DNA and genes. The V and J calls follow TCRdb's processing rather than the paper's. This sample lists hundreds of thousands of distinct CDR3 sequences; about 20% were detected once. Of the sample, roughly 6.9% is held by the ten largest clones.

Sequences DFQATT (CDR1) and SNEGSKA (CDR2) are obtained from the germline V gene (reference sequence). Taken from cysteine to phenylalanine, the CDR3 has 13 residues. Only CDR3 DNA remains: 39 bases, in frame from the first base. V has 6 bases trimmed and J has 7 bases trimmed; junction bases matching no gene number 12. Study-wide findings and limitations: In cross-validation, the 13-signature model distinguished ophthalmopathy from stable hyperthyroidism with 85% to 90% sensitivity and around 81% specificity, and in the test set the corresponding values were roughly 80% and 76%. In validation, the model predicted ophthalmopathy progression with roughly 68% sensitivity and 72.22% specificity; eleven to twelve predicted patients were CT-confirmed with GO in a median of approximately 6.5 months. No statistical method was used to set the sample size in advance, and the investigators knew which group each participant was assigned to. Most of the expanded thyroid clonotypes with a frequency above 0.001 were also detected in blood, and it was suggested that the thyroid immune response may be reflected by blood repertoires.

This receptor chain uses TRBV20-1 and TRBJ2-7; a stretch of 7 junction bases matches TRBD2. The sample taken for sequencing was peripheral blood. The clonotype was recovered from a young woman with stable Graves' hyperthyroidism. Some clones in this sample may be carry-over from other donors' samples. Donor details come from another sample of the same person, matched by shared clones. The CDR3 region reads CSAPGTTQVEQYF. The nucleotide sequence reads TGCAGTGCCCCCGGGACTACCCAAGTGGAGCAGTACTTC.